This paragraph reports one TCR beta chain. Its antigen is as yet unknown. The data originate from a study of cytomegalovirus exposure and HLA in healthy donors. Overall study findings and caveats: Roughly uniform depth of sequencing across donors was assumed in presence/absence analyses.

Trimming cost V 7 bases and J 4 bases; bases outside gene matches: 10. The CDR3 runs to 15 residues. Germline V lookup: CDR1 MNHNY, CDR2 SVGAGI (reference sequence). Vbeta (60) and Jbeta (13) primers were used in the PCR. Data came from immunoSEQ multiplex PCR; TCRdb stores just in-frame clones and leaves some out. In the table there are approximately 90,000 clones, around 85% of which are singletons. This sequence was found in a man aged 35 to 55 in good health and CMV-seropositive. V gene TRBV6-6 combines with J gene TRBJ1-1; 9 nucleotides match TRBD1. Sequencing was performed on PBMCs. CDR3: CASNTKGQGFTEAFF. The CDR3 coding sequence is TGTGCCAGCAACACAAAAGGACAGGGGTTCACTGAAGCTTTCTTT.